Listed here are 15 T cell receptor beta chains from one sample, sequenced in a study of T cell responses to AZD1222 COVID-19 vaccine. Method: immunoSEQ multiplex PCR; TCRdb's copy keeps in-frame clones and lacks some. The sample records 120,000 to 150,000 clones, roughly 90% being singletons. The material sequenced was peripheral blood, taken on day 0 of AZD1222 vaccination. These TCRs come from an adult in good health.

The gene calls are TRBV19 and TRBJ2-5; no reliable D call. The CDR3 spans 11 residues. CDR1 is LNHDA and CDR2 is SQIVND in the germline V gene (reference sequence). Deletions cut 5 bases from V and 7 bases from J, with 8 bases between. The CDR3 spells CASSVMGTQYF. In nucleotides, the CDR3 is TGTGCCAGTAGTGTCATGGGGACCCAGTACTTC. The variable domain in full, completed from reference TRBV19 and TRBJ2-5, reads DGGITQSPKYLFRKEGQNVTLSCEQNLNHDAMYWYRQDPGQGLRLIYYSQIVNDFQKGDIAEGYSVSREKKESFPLTVTSAQKNPTAFYLCASSVMGTQYFGPGTRLLVL.

V and J are TRBV12-3 or TRBV12-4 and TRBJ1-4, with a tentative D call TRBD1 (5 bases). The CDR3 sequence is 12 residues long. Trimming left V 8 bases short and J 2 bases short, with 6 bases between. CDR3 nucleotides: TGTGCCAGCGGGACCACTAATGAAAAACTGTTTTTT. This sequence encodes CASGTTNEKLFF.

This chain links TRBV5-1 with TRBJ2-7; no reliable D call. The CDR3 is made up of 13 amino acids. Germline CDR1 is SGHRS and CDR2 is YFSETQ. Trimming cost V 0 bases and J 5 bases, with 9 bases left between them. The CDR3 sequence is CASSLVRADEQYF. The DNA of the CDR3 is TGCGCCAGCAGCTTGGTTAGGGCGGACGAGCAGTACTTC.

The V call is TRBV3-1 (or the pseudogene TRBV3-2), the J call TRBJ1-6, with D unclear. The CDR3 is 14 residues long. Looked up from germline, CDR1 is LGHDT and CDR2 is YNNKEL (reference sequence). V gave up 4 bases and J gave up 5 bases, with 9 bases separating them. CDR3 in amino acids: CASSRGLNNSPLHF. Here the CDR3 DNA reads TGTGCCAGCAGCCGCGGACTGAATAATTCACCCCTCCACTTT.

This chain links TRBV6-4 with TRBJ2-1; D is unresolved. The CDR3 contains 14 residues. V was cut by 7 bases and J by 0 bases, with 10 bases left in between. The germline CDR1 and CDR2 sequences are MRHNA and SNTAGT. CDR3: CASKADNSYNEQFF. The DNA of the CDR3 is TGTGCCAGCAAGGCGGATAACTCCTACAATGAGCAGTTCTTC.

J is TRBJ2-4 and V is TRBV2; TRBD2 matches 9 bases. Trimming cost V 2 bases and J 1 base; bases outside gene matches: 21. This CDR3 is 22 amino acids long. In germline, CDR1 is SNHLY, CDR2 FYNNEI. The CDR3 region has the DNA TGTGCCAGCAGTGAAAGGGTCGGGACTAGCAATTCTAAAGGATTGGCCAAAAACATTCAGTACTTC. It is translated as CASSERVGTSNSKGLAKNIQYF.

The CDR3 region is CASSESRRGAFF. Here the CDR3 DNA reads TGCGCCAGCAGTGAGTCGCGAAGGGGAGCTTTCTTT. The V call is TRBV10-2, the J call TRBJ1-1, with D maybe TRBD1 (5 bases). V lost 0 bases to trimming and J lost 10 bases, with 9 bases between them. The CDR3 consists of 12 residues. Germline CDR1 reads WSHSY; CDR2 reads SAAADI.

The chain has TRBV4-1 and TRBJ1-6; D perhaps matches TRBD1 (5 bases). Trimming stripped 3 bases from V and 10 bases from J, with 10 bases between. The length of the CDR3 is 13 residues. Germline loops: CDR1 MGHRA, CDR2 YSYEKL. The DNA for the CDR3 is TGCGCCAGCAGCCATCCCGGGGGATCACCCCTCCACTTT. Its protein is CASSHPGGSPLHF.

This sequence joins TRBV6-5 and TRBJ1-2, with 7 bases fitting TRBD1. V was pared by 6 bases and J by 2 bases, with 9 bases of the junction left unmatched. Germline CDR1 and CDR2: MNHEY and SVGAGI. The CDR3 is 15 amino acids. The CDR3 bases are TGTGCCAGCAGCCATCGGACAGGCTCGAACTATGGCTACACCTTC. Its protein product is CASSHRTGSNYGYTF.

The rearrangement joins TRBV19 to TRBJ2-1; D is possibly TRBD2 (6 bases). V was trimmed by 3 bases and J by 7 bases, leaving 10 bases between them. In germline, CDR1 is LNHDA, CDR2 SQIVND (reference sequence). The CDR3 contains 13 residues. The CDR3 protein is CASSIGTQNEQFF. The CDR3 DNA reads TGTGCCAGTAGTATCGGGACTCAGAATGAGCAGTTCTTC.

J is TRBJ2-1 and V is TRBV7-3, with 10 bases identical to TRBD2. J gave up 2 bases and V 3 bases, and 4 bases lay outside the gene matches. This CDR3 has 16 residues. Germline values: CDR1 SGHTA, CDR2 FQGTGA. Here the CDR3 reads CASSFSSGGPYNEQFF. The CDR3 nucleotides are TGTGCCAGCAGCTTTTCTAGCGGGGGCCCCTACAATGAGCAGTTCTTC.

This rearrangement joins TRBV28 to TRBJ2-3, with 14 bases aligning to TRBD2. This CDR3 is built from 19 residues. Trimming cost V 1 base and J 5 bases; bases outside gene matches: 11. Germline V CDR1 and CDR2: MDHEN, SYDVKM. The CDR3 DNA reads as TGTGCCAGCAGTTTATCCCCGGGACTAGCGGGAGCGGTGAGAGATACGCAGTATTTT. Its translation: CASSLSPGLAGAVRDTQYF. Full variable domain (remainder filled in from reference TRBV28 and TRBJ2-3): DVKVTQSSRYLVKRTGEKVFLECVQDMDHENMFWYRQDPGLGLRLIYFSYDVKMKEKGDIPEGYSVSREKKERFSLILESASTNQTSMYLCASSLSPGLAGAVRDTQYFGPGTRLTVL.

The chain combines TRBV19 with TRBJ1-2; no firm D call. This CDR3 spans 14 amino acids. Trimming took 6 bases from V and 4 from J, leaving 15 bases between them. From germline, CDR1 is LNHDA and CDR2 SQIVND (reference sequence). This CDR3 is CASSPEDLFYGYTF. Here the CDR3 DNA reads TGTGCCAGTAGCCCCGAGGATCTTTTCTATGGCTACACCTTC.

This clone was observed a single time. The chain joins TRBV19 to TRBJ2-7, with D perhaps matching TRBD2 (6 bases). V was clipped by 5 bases and J by 5 bases, with 19 bases between them. CDR1 and CDR2 (germline): LNHDA, SQIVND (reference sequence). CDR3 length: 15 residues. The CDR3 loop is CASSRRVSGLDEQYF. In DNA, the CDR3 is TGTGCCAGTAGTCGGAGGGTTTCCGGCCTCGACGAGCAGTACTTC.

The chain recombines TRBV7-3 with TRBJ2-5; D is perhaps TRBD1 (5 bases). The length of the CDR3 is 15 residues. V shed 3 bases and J shed 2 bases, with 13 bases lying between them. Germline CDR1 is SGHTA and CDR2 is FQGTGA. CDR3 DNA: TGTGCCAGCAGCTTGCAGGGTTACCGGCAAGAGACCCAGTACTTC. Encoded protein: CASSLQGYRQETQYF.